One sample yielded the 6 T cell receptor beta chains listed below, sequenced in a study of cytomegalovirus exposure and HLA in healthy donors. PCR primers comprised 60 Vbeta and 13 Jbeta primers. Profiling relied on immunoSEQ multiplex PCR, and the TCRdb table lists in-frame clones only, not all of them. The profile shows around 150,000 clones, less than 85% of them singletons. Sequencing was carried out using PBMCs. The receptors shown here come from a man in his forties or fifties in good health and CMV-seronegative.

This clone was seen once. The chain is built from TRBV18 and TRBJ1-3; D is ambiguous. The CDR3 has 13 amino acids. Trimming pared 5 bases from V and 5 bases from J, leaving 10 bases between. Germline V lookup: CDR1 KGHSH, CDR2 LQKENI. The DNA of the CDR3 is TGTGCCAGCTCAGGCCAGAAACGAAACACCATATATTTT. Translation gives CASSGQKRNTIYF.

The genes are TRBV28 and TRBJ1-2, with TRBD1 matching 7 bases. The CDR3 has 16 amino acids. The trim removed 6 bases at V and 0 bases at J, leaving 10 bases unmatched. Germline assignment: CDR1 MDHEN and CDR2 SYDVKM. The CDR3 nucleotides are TGTGCCAGCAGGCCGGGCGGGACAGCCTCTAACTATGGCTACACCTTC. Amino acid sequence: CASRPGGTASNYGYTF.

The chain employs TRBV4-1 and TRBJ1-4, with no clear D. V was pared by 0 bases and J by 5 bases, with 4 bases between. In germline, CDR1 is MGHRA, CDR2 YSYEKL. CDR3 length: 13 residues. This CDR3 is CASSQDPNEKLFF. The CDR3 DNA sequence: TGCGCCAGCAGCCAAGATCCGAATGAAAAACTGTTTTTT.

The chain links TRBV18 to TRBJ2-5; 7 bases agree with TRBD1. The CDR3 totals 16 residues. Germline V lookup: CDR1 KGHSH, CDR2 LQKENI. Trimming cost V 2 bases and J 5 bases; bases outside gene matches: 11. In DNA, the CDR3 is TGTGCCAGCTCACCAGCTGGGACAGCCGATGGGGAGACCCAGTACTTC. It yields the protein CASSPAGTADGETQYF.

The CDR3 DNA follows: TGTGCCAGCAGTTTGTTTCAGGGCTACGAGCAGTACTTC. Translated: CASSLFQGYEQYF. This chain joins TRBV27 and TRBJ2-7; D might be TRBD1 (5 bases). Per the germline V gene, CDR1 is MNHEY and CDR2 is SMNVEV (reference sequence). Trimming took 3 bases from V and 3 from J, leaving 9 bases between them. CDR3 size: 13 residues.

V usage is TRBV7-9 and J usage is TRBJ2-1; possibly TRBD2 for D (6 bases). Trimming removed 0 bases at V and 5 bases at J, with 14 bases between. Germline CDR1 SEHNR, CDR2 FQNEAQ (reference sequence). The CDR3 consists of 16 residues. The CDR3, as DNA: TGTGCCAGCAGCTTAGCCGGGGGACTCGTAGACAATGAGCAGTTCTTC. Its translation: CASSLAGGLVDNEQFF.